The T cell receptor (beta chain) described here comes from a study of blood T cells in healthy people across ages. Study at large: Per two T cells, template switching captured roughly one barcoded beta molecule.

For the second PCR, which ran for about 7 to 11 cycles, a sample-barcoded 5' primer and a J-beta primer mix were used. Each cDNA was tagged by a template-switch adaptor containing 12 random nucleotides. MiXCR, run by TCRdb on the 5' RACE reads, gives a single entry per CDR3 protein. This table has 1,800,000 or so distinct CDR3 sequences, around 42% appearing once. This clonotype was detected once. This CDR3 has 15 residues. Between the trimmed V and J ends, which lost 3 bases and 4 bases, there was a span of 14 bases. Per the germline V gene, CDR1 is LGHDT and CDR2 is YNNKEL (reference sequence). The rearrangement links TRBV3-1 to TRBJ2-3; D perhaps matches TRBD1 (6 bases). Specimen: blood. The sequence came from a human donor in good health. CDR3 sequence: CASSHLDSISDTQYF. The DNA of the CDR3 is TGTGCCAGCAGCCACCTGGACAGCATCTCAGATACGCAGTATTTT.